The count of the clone carrying this T cell receptor beta chain is one. Its antigen is unknown. One junction end does not reproduce the germline sequence, and a read error may be involved. These data come from a study of tumor and adjacent non-tumor tissue in lung cancer. Study overall: Aged about 31 to 85 years, patients included roughly eleven men and roughly five women with stage I to III disease.

Study-level results: Top 100 clones took a larger repertoire share in normal lung.

The template was RNA from unsorted bulk tissue. Three rounds of nested PCR, following a modified ARM-PCR protocol, produced the TCRbeta library. One entry per CDR3 protein results from TCRdb running MiXCR on the multiplex PCR reads. The sample has tens of thousands of distinct CDR3 sequences, roughly three fifths seen once; the top ten hold 20% to 25%. CDR3 size: 14 residues. This sequence originates from a man in his fifties with non-small cell lung cancer. This chain uses TRBV12-3 or TRBV12-4 with TRBJ1-6; 9 bases map to TRBD1. Sample: lung tumor tissue. CDR3 sequence (DNA): TGTGCCAGAAGTCCCGGGACAGGGTTTTCAACCCTCCACTTT. It codes for CARSPGTGFSTLHF.